The present T cell receptor beta chain was sequenced within a study of cytomegalovirus exposure and HLA in healthy donors. PCR employed 60 Vbeta and 13 Jbeta primers. Measured with immunoSEQ multiplex PCR; TCRdb has only the in-frame clones, and not every one. This sample has about 140,000 clones, with roughly 77% found just once. Comment on this clone: Its antigen is currently unknown.

General study points: The study listed some 160 cytomegalovirus-associated TCR beta chains. An analysis was carried out at a later point. It showed that HLA-associated TCR beta chains were more clonally expanded than equally common non-associated chains. Immune exposure information comprised only CMV serostatus. According to a later analysis, donors in an Asian-associated ancestry cluster reportedly had fewer N-insertions than the roughly 630-donor mean.

V shed 10 bases, J shed 4 bases, and the junction held 10 bases outside the gene matches. Germline CDR1 is LNHDA and CDR2 is SQIVND (reference sequence). The CDR3 length is 14 residues. This sequence joins TRBV19 and TRBJ2-3, with 8 nucleotides matching TRBD1. The sequenced sample consisted of PBMCs. The sequence came from a middle-aged man in good health and CMV-seronegative. CDR3 residues: CATGGQGGADTQYF. DNA of the CDR3: TGTGCCACCGGCGGACAGGGTGGGGCAGATACGCAGTATTTT.